This T cell receptor beta chain derives from a study of shared clonotypes between healthy human individuals. As for the study in general: Per-donor plates numbered three CD4 naive, three CD4 memory, two CD8 naive and one CD8 memory.

Sequenced by immunoSEQ multiplex PCR; TCRdb stores in-frame clones only, minus some. The top ten hold more than 0.95% of the sample, which has around 2,100,000 clones, 85% to 95% seen once. Comment on this clone: Its antigen remains unknown. Compared with germline, one end of the junction differs, possibly owing to a read error.

Study-wide results and caveats: Between a few donors, naive CD4 clonotypes were shared at a level of about 5%. Against clonotypes common to all four donors, non-shared ones had lower generation probabilities.

The naive CD8 subset, CD45RO-negative cells positively selected for CCR7, excluded terminally differentiated effector memory CD45RA+ cells. Each donor was a Caucasian adult residing in Nashville, Tennessee. The sequence was obtained from a man between 18 and 29 years old in good health. The sequenced sample was naive CD8+ T cells sorted from blood.

Written as DNA, the CDR3 is TGTGCCAGCAGCTTGGGGCCGGGACAGGGGTTC. Translated, it gives CASSLGPGQGF. This sequence joins TRBV11-2 and TRBJ1-2; 10 nucleotides match TRBD1. From germline, CDR1 is SGHAT and CDR2 FQNNGV. This CDR3 contains 11 residues. The full variable domain, completed using reference TRBV11-2 and TRBJ1-2, is EAGVAQSPRYKIIEKRQSVAFWCNPISGHATLYWYQQILGQGPKLLIQFQNNGVVDDSQLPKDRFSAERLKGVDSTLKIQPAKLEDSAVYLCASSLGPGQGFGSGTRLTVV.